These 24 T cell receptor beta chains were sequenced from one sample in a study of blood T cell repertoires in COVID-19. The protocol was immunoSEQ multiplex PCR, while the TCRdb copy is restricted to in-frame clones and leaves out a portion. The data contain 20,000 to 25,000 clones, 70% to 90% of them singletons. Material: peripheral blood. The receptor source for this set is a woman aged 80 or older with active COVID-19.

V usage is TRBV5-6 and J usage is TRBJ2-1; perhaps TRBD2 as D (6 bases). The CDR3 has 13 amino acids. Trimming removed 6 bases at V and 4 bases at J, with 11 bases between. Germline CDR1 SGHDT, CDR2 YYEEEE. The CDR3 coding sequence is TGTGCCAGCACCTGGGACTTTTACAATGAGCAGTTCTTC. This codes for CASTWDFYNEQFF.

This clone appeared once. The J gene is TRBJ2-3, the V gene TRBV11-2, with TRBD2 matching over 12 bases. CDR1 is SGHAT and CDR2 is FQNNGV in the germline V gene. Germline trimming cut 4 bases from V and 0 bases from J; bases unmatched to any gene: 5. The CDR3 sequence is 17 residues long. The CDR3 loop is CASSSPLAGGSTDTQYF. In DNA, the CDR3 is TGTGCCAGCAGCTCTCCCCTAGCGGGGGGGAGCACAGATACGCAGTATTTT.

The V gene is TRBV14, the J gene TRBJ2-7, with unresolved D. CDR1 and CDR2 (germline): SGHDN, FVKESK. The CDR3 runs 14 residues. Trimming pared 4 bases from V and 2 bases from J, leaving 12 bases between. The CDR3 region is CASSRMTEPYEQYF. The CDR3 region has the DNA TGTGCCAGCAGCCGAATGACGGAGCCCTACGAGCAGTACTTC.

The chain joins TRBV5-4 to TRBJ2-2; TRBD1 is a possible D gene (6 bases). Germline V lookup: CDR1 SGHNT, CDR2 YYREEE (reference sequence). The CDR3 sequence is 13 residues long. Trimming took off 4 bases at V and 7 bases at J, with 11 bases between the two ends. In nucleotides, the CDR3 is TGTGCCAGCAGCCTACAGGGAAACGGGGAGCTGTTTTTT. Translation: CASSLQGNGELFF.

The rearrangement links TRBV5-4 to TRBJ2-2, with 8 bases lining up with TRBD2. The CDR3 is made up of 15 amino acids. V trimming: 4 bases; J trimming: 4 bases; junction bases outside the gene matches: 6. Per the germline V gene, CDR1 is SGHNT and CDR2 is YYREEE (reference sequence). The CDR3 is CASSRAGVGTGELFF. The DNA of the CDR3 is TGTGCCAGCAGCCGAGCGGGGGTGGGCACCGGGGAGCTGTTTTTT.

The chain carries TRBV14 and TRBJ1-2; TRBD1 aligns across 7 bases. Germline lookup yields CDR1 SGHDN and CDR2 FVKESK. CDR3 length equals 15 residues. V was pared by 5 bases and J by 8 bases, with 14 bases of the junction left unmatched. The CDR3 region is CASSSPDRVYRGYTF. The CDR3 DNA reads TGTGCCAGCAGCTCACCAGACAGGGTCTATCGAGGCTACACCTTC.

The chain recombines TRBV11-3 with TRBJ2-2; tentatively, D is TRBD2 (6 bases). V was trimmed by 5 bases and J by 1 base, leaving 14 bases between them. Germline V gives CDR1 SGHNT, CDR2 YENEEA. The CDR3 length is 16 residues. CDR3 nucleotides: TGTGCCAGCAGCATCAACGCCGGGGGGAACACCGGGGAGCTGTTTTTT. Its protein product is CASSINAGGNTGELFF. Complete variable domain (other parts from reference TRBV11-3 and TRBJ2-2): EAGVVQSPRYKIIEKKQPVAFWCNPISGHNTLYWYLQNLGQGPELLIRYENEEAVDDSQLPKDRFSAERLKGVDSTLKIQPAELGDSAVYLCASSINAGGNTGELFFGEGSRLTVL.

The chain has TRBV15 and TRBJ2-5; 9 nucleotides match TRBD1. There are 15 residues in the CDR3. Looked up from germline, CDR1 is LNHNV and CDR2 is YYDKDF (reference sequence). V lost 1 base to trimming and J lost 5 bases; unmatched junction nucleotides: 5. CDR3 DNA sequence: TGTGCCACCAGCAGAGTGGGACAGGGATCGGAGACCCAGTACTTC. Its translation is CATSRVGQGSETQYF.

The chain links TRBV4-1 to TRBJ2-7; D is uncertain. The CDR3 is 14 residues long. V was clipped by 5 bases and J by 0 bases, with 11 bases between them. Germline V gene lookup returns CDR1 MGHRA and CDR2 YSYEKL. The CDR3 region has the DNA TGCGCCAGCAGCGCGACTGGCTACTCCTACGAGCAGTACTTC. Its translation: CASSATGYSYEQYF.

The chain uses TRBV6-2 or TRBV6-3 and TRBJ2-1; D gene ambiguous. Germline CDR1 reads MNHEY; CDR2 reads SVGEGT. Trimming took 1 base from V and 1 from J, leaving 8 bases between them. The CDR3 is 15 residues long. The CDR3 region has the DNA TGTGCCAGCAGTTACTACACCCCTTCCTACAATGAGCAGTTCTTC. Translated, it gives CASSYYTPSYNEQFF.

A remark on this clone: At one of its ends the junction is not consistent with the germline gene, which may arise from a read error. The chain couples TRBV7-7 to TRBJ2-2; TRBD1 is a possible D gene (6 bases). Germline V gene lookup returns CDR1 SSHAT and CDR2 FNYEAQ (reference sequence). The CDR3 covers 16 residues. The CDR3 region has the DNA TGTGCTAGCAGCTCCCTACCGGGACACCTCACCGGGGAGCTGTTTTTT. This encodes CASSSLPGHLTGELFF.

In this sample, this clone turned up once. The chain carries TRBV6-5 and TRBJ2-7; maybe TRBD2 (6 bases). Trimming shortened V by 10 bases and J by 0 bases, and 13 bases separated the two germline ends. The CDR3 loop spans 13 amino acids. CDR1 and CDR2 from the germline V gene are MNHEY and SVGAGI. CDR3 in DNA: TGTGCCACGGGACTCCCACCCTCCTACGAGCAGTACTTC. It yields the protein CATGLPPSYEQYF.

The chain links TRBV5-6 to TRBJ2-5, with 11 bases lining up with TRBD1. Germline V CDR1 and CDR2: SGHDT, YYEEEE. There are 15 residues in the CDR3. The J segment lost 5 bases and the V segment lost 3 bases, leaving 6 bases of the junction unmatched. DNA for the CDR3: TGTGCCAGCAGCTGGGGACAGGGGGTTTCGGAGACCCAGTACTTC. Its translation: CASSWGQGVSETQYF.

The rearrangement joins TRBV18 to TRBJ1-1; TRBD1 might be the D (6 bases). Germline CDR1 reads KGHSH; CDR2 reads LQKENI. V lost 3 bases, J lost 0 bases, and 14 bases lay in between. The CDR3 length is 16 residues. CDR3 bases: TGTGCCAGCTCACCCCGGGGGGCAGGGATGAACACTGAAGCTTTCTTT. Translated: CASSPRGAGMNTEAFF.

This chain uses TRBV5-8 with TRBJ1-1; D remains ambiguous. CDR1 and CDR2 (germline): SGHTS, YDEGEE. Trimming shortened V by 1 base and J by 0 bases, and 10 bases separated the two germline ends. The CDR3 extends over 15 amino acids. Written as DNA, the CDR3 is TGTGCCAGCAGCTTGAATCTAGCTTTGAACACTGAAGCTTTCTTT. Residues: CASSLNLALNTEAFF.

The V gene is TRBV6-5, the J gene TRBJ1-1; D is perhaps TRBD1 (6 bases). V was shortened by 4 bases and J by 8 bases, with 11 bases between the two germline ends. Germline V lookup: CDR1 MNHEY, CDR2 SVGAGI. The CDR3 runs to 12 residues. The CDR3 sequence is CASSSGTTEAFF. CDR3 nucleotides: TGTGCCAGCAGTTCGGGGACAACGGAAGCTTTCTTT.

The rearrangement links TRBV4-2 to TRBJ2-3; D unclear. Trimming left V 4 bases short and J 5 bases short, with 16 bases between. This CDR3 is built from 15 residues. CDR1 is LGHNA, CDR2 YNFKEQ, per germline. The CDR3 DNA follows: TGTGCCAGCAGCCTTGAGGCGGCCCGCGGAGATACGCAGTATTTT. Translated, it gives CASSLEAARGDTQYF.

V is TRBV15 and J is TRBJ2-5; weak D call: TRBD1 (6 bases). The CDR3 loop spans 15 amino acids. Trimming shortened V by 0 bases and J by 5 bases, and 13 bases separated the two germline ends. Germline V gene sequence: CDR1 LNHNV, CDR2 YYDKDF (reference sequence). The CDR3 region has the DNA TGTGCCACCAGCAGAGATATGGCAGGGGCGGAGACCCAGTACTTC. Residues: CATSRDMAGAETQYF.

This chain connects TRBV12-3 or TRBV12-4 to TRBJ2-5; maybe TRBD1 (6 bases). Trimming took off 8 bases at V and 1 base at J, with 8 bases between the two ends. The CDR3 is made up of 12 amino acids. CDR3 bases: TGTGCCAGCGGGACAAGCCAAGAGACCCAGTACTTC. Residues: CASGTSQETQYF.

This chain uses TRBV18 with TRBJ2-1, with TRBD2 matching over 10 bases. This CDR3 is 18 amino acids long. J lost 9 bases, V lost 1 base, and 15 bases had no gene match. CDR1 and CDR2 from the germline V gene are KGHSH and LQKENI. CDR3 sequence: CASSPQLAKRGGPGEQFF. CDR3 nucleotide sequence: TGTGCCAGCTCACCACAGCTAGCTAAGCGGGGGGGCCCAGGTGAGCAGTTCTTC.

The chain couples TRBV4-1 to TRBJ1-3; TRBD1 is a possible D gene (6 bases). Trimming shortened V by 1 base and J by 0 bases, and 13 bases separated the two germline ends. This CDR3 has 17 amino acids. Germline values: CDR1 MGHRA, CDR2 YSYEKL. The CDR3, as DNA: TGCGCCAGCAGCCAAGTGGCCGGGACACGCTCTGGAAACACCATATATTTT. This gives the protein CASSQVAGTRSGNTIYF.

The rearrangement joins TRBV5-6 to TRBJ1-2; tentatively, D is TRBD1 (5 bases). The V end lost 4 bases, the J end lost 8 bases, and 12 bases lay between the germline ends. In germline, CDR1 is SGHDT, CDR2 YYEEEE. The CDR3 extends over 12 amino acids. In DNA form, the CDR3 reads TGTGCCAGCAGCACGGGGGGGTTCGGCTACACCTTC. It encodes CASSTGGFGYTF.

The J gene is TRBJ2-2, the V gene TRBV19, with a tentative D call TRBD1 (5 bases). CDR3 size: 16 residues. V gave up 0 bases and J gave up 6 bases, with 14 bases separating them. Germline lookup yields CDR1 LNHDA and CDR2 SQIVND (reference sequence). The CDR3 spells CASSIDGAERSGELFF. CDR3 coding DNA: TGTGCCAGTAGTATAGATGGGGCAGAAAGGTCCGGGGAGCTGTTTTTT.

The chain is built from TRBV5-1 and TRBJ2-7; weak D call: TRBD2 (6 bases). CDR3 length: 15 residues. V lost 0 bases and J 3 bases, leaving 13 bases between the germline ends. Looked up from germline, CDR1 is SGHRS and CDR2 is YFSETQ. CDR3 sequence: CASSLGTGEIYEQYF. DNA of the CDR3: TGCGCCAGCAGCTTGGGGACGGGGGAGATCTACGAGCAGTACTTC.